A single TCR beta chain is shown here with its context. This clone's antigen is unknown. No per-base quality is available; no much larger clone lies one base away. This record comes from a study of blood T cell repertoires in COVID-19 (dated by TCRdb to about 2020). General notes on the study: Samples from collaborators originated in the United States, Italy and Spain and spanned both the acute and convalescent phases of COVID-19. The prospective study material was composed of cDNA or gDNA derived from T cells, B-cell-depleted T cells, or PBMCs. Subjects who had been exposed to COVID-19, were actively infected with it, or had recovered from it provided the deeply sampled blood TCRbeta repertoires that made up the dataset. The repertoires were released in a freely available public database meant as a resource for research on the immune response to SARS-CoV-2. The samples were drawn from two sources: the first 160 participants of the ongoing ImmuneRACE study, and 950 to 1,500 subjects contributed by 6 global collaborators. Sample metadata almost always included a de-identified subject ID, COVID-19 status, age in years and sex. HLA class I and class II types, where available, came from metadata supplied by the sample provider rather than from assay-based typing. Paper-wide results and their limitations: How much clinical and demographic metadata was included differed by source and by participant, and the metadata was provided uncurated.

The CDR3 has 13 amino acids, counting the end cysteine and phenylalanine. Of the read, only the CDR3 DNA is kept; its 39 bases are in frame from base 1. Deletion took 7 bases off V and 4 bases off J, with a span of 11 bases between the germline ends. CDR1 LNHDA and CDR2 SQIVND are derived from the germline V gene (reference sequence). The collaborating institutions used their own protocols to collect whole blood in K2EDTA tubes. For TCRbeta analysis, collaborators shipped samples in one of three forms: frozen whole blood, isolated PBMCs, or DNA extracted from either of those sample types. TCRbeta CDR3 regions were amplified from genomic DNA using the immunoSEQ Assay, a bias-controlled multiplex PCR. The original methods were these. Nucleated cell counts per sample were estimated from amplification of reference gene primers within the assay. To quantify the absolute abundance of each unique TCRbeta CDR3 rearrangement, sequence reads were collapsed and filtered. Productive Simpson clonality was computed per sample as the square root of Simpson's diversity index over productive rearrangements. Drawn from immuneACCESS, this table holds only the in-frame rearrangements with V and J called that TCRdb kept. Clones are partly lost; checked studies trace under half to an unresolved V gene and leave the rest unexplained. From that table come the V and J calls and clone size; the DNA was used to work out D and trimming. This sample is represented by approximately 130,000 clones; around 78% of them were singletons. Together, the top ten hold 10% to 13% of the sample.

The specimen was peripheral blood. The clonotype originates from a human donor in a cohort sampled during active COVID-19. The rearrangement joined TRBV19 to TRBJ1-3; the D gene assignment is ambiguous. The CDR3 region reads CASNPSGGNTIYF. The DNA sequence is TGTGCCAGTAACCCCTCGGGGGGAAACACCATATATTTT.